The sample holds one count of the clone carrying this T cell receptor beta chain. This sample was included in a study of CD8 T cells in Susac syndrome. Peripheral blood CD8+ and CD4+ T cells were profiled by TCR beta sequencing. FACS enriched CD8+ TEMRA cells, while bulk CD8+ and CD4+ were negatively isolated. An amount of RNA that ranged from roughly 0.5 to 1 ug was reverse transcribed with random hexamers. The TCR beta CDR3 was amplified by immunoSEQ multiplex PCR across 54 Vbeta, 13 Jbeta. TCRdb redid the calling of the immunoSEQ multiplex PCR reads with MiXCR, one entry per CDR3 protein. This sample has fewer than 90,000 distinct CDR3 sequences, with over 85% found just once. This CDR3 contains 12 residues. Trimming shortened V by 5 bases and J by 7 bases, and 11 bases separated the two germline ends. CDR1 is SGHTA, CDR2 FQGNSA, per germline.

Material for sequencing was CD8+ T cells from PBMCs. The V gene is TRBV7-2, the J gene TRBJ1-2; no definite D call. The receptor was isolated from a human donor with Susac syndrome. The DNA for the CDR3 is TGTGCCAGCAGCCCCCGGACCACTGGCTACACCTTC. Translating gives CASSPRTTGYTF.